This T cell receptor beta chain was recorded in a study of OX40 agonist ivuxolimab in advanced cancers. Study-wide context: The dose of intravenous ivuxolimab that patients received every 2 weeks ranged from 0.01 to 10 mg/kg. A mean age of roughly 60 years, range roughly 23 to 85, was recorded, and more than 80% were male.

The CDR3 sequence is 12 residues long. Trimming shortened V by 7 bases and J by 8 bases, and 14 bases separated the two germline ends. Germline V gene lookup returns CDR1 MGHDK and CDR2 SYGVNS. The repertoire was sequenced with immunoSEQ multiplex PCR; TCRdb's copy has only in-frame clones and lacks some. This sample has around 66,000 clones, with approximately 90% found just once. This clone has only a few counts. The antigen is unknown. Points from the study as a whole: Low normalized T-cell clonal expansion also characterized some of the nonresponders.

The sequencing used CD4+ or CD8+ T cells sorted from blood, collected in a trial of the OX40 agonist ivuxolimab. The receptor comes from an adult with an advanced solid tumor such as melanoma, head and neck, liver or kidney cancer. The gene calls are TRBV25-1 and TRBJ1-1; D perhaps matches TRBD1 (6 bases). CDR3 amino acids: CASIAAGQEAFF. The CDR3 DNA reads as TGTGCCAGCATTGCCGCGGGACAAGAAGCTTTCTTT.